A single sample gave rise to the 10 T cell receptor beta chains below, sequenced in a study of T-cell memory formation after mild COVID-19. Each CDR3 protein is one row after TCRdb ran MiXCR on the 5' RACE reads. This table has some 490,000 distinct CDR3 sequences, 15% to 20% appearing once. Sequencing input: PBMCs or a T cell subset sorted from them (not recorded which). Receptors originate from an adult woman who had mild COVID-19 (a few samples of this study predate the infection). Cell type and time point are not known.

The gene calls are TRBV14 and TRBJ2-1; 8 positions agree with TRBD2. The V and J ends lost 0 bases and 4 bases, in that order; junction bases with no gene match: 5. This CDR3 is 16 amino acids long. Germline loops: CDR1 SGHDN, CDR2 FVKESK. The CDR3 here is CASSQDPASGYNEQFF. CDR3 DNA sequence: TGTGCCAGCAGCCAAGATCCAGCTAGCGGGTACAATGAGCAGTTCTTC. Looking up the rest from reference TRBV14 and TRBJ2-1 gives the full variable domain: EAGVTQFPSHSVIEKGQTVTLRCDPISGHDNLYWYRRVMGKEIKFLLHFVKESKQDESGMPNNRFLAERTGGTYSTLKVQPAELEDSGVYFCASSQDPASGYNEQFFGPGTRLTVL.

This clonotype was observed a handful of times. The rearrangement joins TRBV5-1 to TRBJ1-1; 8 bases are shared with TRBD1. CDR1 is SGHRS, CDR2 YFSETQ, per germline. The CDR3 contains 17 residues. The V gene end was trimmed by 4 bases and the J gene end by 1 base; junction bases not matched to a gene: 12. CDR3 sequence reads: CASSIGTPGQENTEAFF. The CDR3 DNA reads TGCGCCAGCAGCATTGGCACCCCGGGACAGGAGAACACTGAAGCTTTCTTT.

J is TRBJ1-2 and V is TRBV7-9; TRBD1 is a possible D gene (5 bases). The germline gives CDR1 SEHNR, CDR2 FQNEAQ (reference sequence). The CDR3 is 15 residues long. Trimming took off 0 bases at V and 4 bases at J, with 12 bases between the two ends. The CDR3 DNA follows: TGTGCCAGCAGCTTAGCGAGGGACGCCGCCTATGGCTACACCTTC. It translates to CASSLARDAAYGYTF.

This clonotype occurred many times. The chain couples TRBV5-1 to TRBJ2-7, with TRBD1 matching over 7 bases. CDR1 SGHRS and CDR2 YFSETQ come from the germline V gene. The CDR3 consists of 18 residues. V lost 4 bases to trimming and J lost 3 bases; unmatched junction nucleotides: 19. The CDR3 DNA is TGCGCCAGCAGCCGTAGACGGGACAGCTTAATGCAACTCTACGAGCAGTACTTC. It specifies CASSRRRDSLMQLYEQYF.

V and J are TRBV7-9 and TRBJ2-1; 11 bases line up with TRBD2. This CDR3 spans 15 amino acids. CDR1 and CDR2 from the germline V gene are SEHNR and FQNEAQ (reference sequence). V gave up 1 base and J gave up 12 bases; unmatched junction bases: 8. CDR3 bases: TGTGCCAGCAGCTTAGAGGTAGCGGGAGGGCTGGCGCAGTTCTTC. It specifies CASSLEVAGGLAQFF.

In this sample, this clonotype turned up a few times. CDR3 loop: CSARDWEGPSHGDEQFF. DNA for the CDR3: TGCAGTGCTAGAGATTGGGAGGGGCCATCCCACGGGGATGAGCAGTTCTTC. This chain uses TRBV20-1 with TRBJ2-1; 7 nucleotides match TRBD2. The CDR3 sequence is 17 residues long. J lost 8 bases, V lost 0 bases, and 16 bases had no gene match. The germline gives CDR1 DFQATT, CDR2 SNEGSKA (reference sequence).

This clonotype has more than one count but fewer than ten. V and J are TRBV9 and TRBJ2-1, with a tentative D call TRBD2 (6 bases). V was shortened by 4 bases and J by 0 bases, with 20 bases between the two germline ends. This CDR3 has 18 residues. The germline CDR1 and CDR2 sequences are SGDLS and YYNGEE. The CDR3 here is CASSPDEIAAFSYNEQFF. The CDR3 DNA reads as TGTGCCAGCAGCCCAGACGAGATAGCGGCCTTCTCCTACAATGAGCAGTTCTTC.

The chain combines TRBV4-3 with TRBJ1-1; 11 nucleotides line up with TRBD1. From germline, CDR1 is LGHNA and CDR2 YSLEER. The CDR3 runs 15 residues. The V gene end was trimmed by 4 bases and the J gene end by 3 bases; junction bases not matched to a gene: 4. The CDR3 nucleotides are TGCGCCAGCAGCCTAAGGGACAGGGGGGACACTGAAGCTTTCTTT. It codes for CASSLRDRGDTEAFF.

This chain connects TRBV6-5 to TRBJ2-7; weak D call: TRBD2 (6 bases). The CDR3 has 15 amino acids. Germline CDR1 MNHEY, CDR2 SVGAGI. V lost 2 bases to trimming and J lost 2 bases, with 13 bases between them. CDR3 nucleotide sequence: TGTGCCAGCAGTTACGTGGCGGGGATGGCCTACGAGCAGTACTTC. Translation: CASSYVAGMAYEQYF.

This clonotype was observed a few times. The genes are TRBV2 and TRBJ1-5; D not resolved. Between the trimmed V and J ends, which lost 3 bases and 6 bases, there was a span of 3 bases. This CDR3 contains 11 residues. The germline gives CDR1 SNHLY, CDR2 FYNNEI. In nucleotides, the CDR3 is TGTGCCAGCAGTGATGGTCAGCCCCAGCATTTT. Protein sequence: CASSDGQPQHF.